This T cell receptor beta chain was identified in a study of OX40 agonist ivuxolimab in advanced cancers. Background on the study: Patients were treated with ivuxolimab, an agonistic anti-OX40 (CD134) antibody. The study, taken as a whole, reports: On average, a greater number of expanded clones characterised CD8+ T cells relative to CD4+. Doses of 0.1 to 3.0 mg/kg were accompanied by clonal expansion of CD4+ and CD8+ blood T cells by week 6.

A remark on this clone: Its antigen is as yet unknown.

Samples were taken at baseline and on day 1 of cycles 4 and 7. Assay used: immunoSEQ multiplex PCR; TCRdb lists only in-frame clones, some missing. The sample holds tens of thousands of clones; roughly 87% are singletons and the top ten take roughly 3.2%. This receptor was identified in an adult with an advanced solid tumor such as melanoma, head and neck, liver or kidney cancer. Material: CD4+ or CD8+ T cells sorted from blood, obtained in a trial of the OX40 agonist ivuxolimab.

The CDR3 sequence is CASRIGTGGTDTQYF. For the CDR3, the DNA is TGTGCCAGCAGAATCGGCACAGGGGGCACAGATACGCAGTATTTT. V is TRBV6-6 and J is TRBJ2-3; 7 bases match TRBD1. Germline CDR1 MNHNY, CDR2 SVGAGI (reference sequence). This CDR3 region has 15 residues. Trimming removed 6 bases from V and 1 base from J; junction bases left unmatched: 7.